These 6 T cell receptor beta chains were sequenced from one sample in a study of beta chain features in type 1 diabetes. What was sequenced were expressed TCRB transcripts, since all of the isolated RNA had been reverse transcribed. Clones were sequenced by immunoSEQ multiplex PCR, and TCRdb holds only the in-frame ones, with some missing. In the table there are around 240,000 clones, approximately 70% of which are singletons. The sample consisted of naive CD4+ T cells from blood. These receptors all stem from a man younger than 40 in good health.

The rearrangement uses TRBV18 and TRBJ2-3; unclear D gene. CDR1 and CDR2 (germline): KGHSH, LQKENI. There are 15 residues in the CDR3. V lost 0 bases to trimming and J lost 2 bases, with 9 bases between them. Written as DNA, the CDR3 is TGTGCCAGCTCACCACCGCGTCCCAACACAGATACGCAGTATTTT. Its translation: CASSPPRPNTDTQYF.

Concerning this clone itself: Other DNA sequences of this sample code for an identical CDR3. The chain is built from TRBV29-1 and TRBJ2-2; D remains unclear. The V gene lost 3 bases and the J gene lost 2 bases, with 4 bases spanning the gap. The CDR3 totals 12 residues. Germline lookup yields CDR1 SQVTM and CDR2 ANQGSEA. DNA for the CDR3: TGCAGCGTTGAGGGCAACACCGGGGAGCTGTTTTTT. It translates to CSVEGNTGELFF.

This sequence joins TRBV7-8 and TRBJ2-3; the match to TRBD2 covers 14 bases. The V gene end was trimmed by 4 bases and the J gene end by 1 base; junction bases not matched to a gene: 13. The CDR3 extends over 20 amino acids. CDR1 and CDR2 from the germline V gene are SGHVS and FQNEAQ. CDR3 bases: TGTGCCAGCAGCTACTTCCGGACTAGCGGGGGGACCCGGGGCACAGATACGCAGTATTTT. Its translation: CASSYFRTSGGTRGTDTQYF. The full variable domain, with the rest looked up from reference TRBV7-8 and TRBJ2-3, is GAGVSQSPRYKVAKRGQDVALRCDPISGHVSLFWYQQALGQGPEFLTYFQNEAQLDKSGLPSDRFFAERPEGSVSTLKIQRTQQEDSAVYLCASSYFRTSGGTRGTDTQYFGPGTRLTVL.

This clone was recorded once. This chain uses TRBV28 with TRBJ2-3; TRBD2 agrees at 11 bases. Germline-derived CDR1 and CDR2 are MDHEN and SYDVKM. J gave up 3 bases and V 5 bases, and 4 bases lay outside the gene matches. This CDR3 has 15 residues. As DNA, the CDR3 is TGTGCCAGCAGTGCTAGCGGGAGGACAACAGATACGCAGTATTTT. Translated: CASSASGRTTDTQYF. The whole variable domain, filled in from reference TRBV28 and TRBJ2-3, reads DVKVTQSSRYLVKRTGEKVFLECVQDMDHENMFWYRQDPGLGLRLIYFSYDVKMKEKGDIPEGYSVSREKKERFSLILESASTNQTSMYLCASSASGRTTDTQYFGPGTRLTVL.

This clone turned up a few times. The chain couples TRBV19 to TRBJ2-3; no firm D call. This CDR3 spans 14 amino acids. Germline values: CDR1 LNHDA, CDR2 SQIVND (reference sequence). Trimming stripped 9 bases from V and 0 bases from J, with 13 bases between. Here the CDR3 reads CASGRKTSTDTQYF. The CDR3 bases are TGTGCCAGCGGACGGAAGACTAGCACAGATACGCAGTATTTT.

This clone has a single count. The chain has TRBV7-2 and TRBJ2-4; the D is unclear. V lost 5 bases and J lost 7, with 21 bases in between. The CDR3 spans 16 residues. Germline V gene data show CDR1 as SGHTA and CDR2 as FQGNSA. CDR3 in amino acids: CASSPPPGGAVNIQYF. The CDR3 DNA reads TGTGCCAGCAGCCCCCCGCCGGGTGGTGCTGTGAACATTCAGTACTTC.